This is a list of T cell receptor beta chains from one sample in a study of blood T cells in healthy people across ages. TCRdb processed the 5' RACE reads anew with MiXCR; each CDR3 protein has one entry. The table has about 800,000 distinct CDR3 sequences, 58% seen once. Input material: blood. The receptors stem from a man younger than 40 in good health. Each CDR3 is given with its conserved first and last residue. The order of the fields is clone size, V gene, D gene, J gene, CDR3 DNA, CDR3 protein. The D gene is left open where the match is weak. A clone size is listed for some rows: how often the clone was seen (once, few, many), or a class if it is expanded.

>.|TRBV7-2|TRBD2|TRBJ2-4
TGTGCCAGCAGCTTACTATCCGGGACTAGCGGGATAAGCATTCAGTACTTC
CASSLLSGTSGISIQYF
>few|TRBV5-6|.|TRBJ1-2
TGTGCCAGCAGCTTGGCGGGAGGGGCTGGCTACACCTTC
CASSLAGGAGYTF
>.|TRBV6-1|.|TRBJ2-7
TGTGCCAGCAGTGAAGCGGTGGTAGGAGGCTACGAGCAGTACTTC
CASSEAVVGGYEQYF
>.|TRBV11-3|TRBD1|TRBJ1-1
TGTGCCAGCAGCCCGGCCGGGACAGGGAACACTGAAGCTTTCTTT
CASSPAGTGNTEAFF
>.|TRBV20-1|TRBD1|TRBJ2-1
TGCAGTGCTATCTCCAGGGGGACCCCTCCTGAGCAGTTCTTC
CSAISRGTPPEQFF
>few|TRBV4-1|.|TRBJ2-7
TGCGCCAGCAGCCCCTATAGTGTAGGGATTCAAGTCTACGAGCAGTACTTC
CASSPYSVGIQVYEQYF
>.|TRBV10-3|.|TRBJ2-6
TGTGCCATCATCGAAGGGAGCTCTGGGGCCAACGTCCTGACTTTC
CAIIEGSSGANVLTF
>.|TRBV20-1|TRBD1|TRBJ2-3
TGCAGTGCTAGAAGTAGGGACAGGGAGATAGATACGCAGTATTTT
CSARSRDREIDTQYF
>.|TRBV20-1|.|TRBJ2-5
TGCAGTGCTAGAGATGGGGAGGAAATAAAAGAGACCCAGTACTTC
CSARDGEEIKETQYF
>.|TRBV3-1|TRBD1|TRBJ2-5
TGTGCCAGCAGCCCCCACCCCGGGACAGGGGGTATTGAGACCCAGTACTTC
CASSPHPGTGGIETQYF
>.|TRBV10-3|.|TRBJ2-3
TGTGCCATCAGTGACCCCAGATCTAGCACAGATACGCAGTATTTT
CAISDPRSSTDTQYF
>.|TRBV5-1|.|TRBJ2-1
TGCGCCAGCAGCCCTAGCCCCGGCCCCGTCAATGAGCAGTTCTTC
CASSPSPGPVNEQFF
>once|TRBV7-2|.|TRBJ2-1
TGTGCCAGCAGAATTAAACAGGGGGGGGCCTACAATGAGCAGTTCTTC
CASRIKQGGAYNEQFF
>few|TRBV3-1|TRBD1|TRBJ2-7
TGTGCCAGCAGCCAAGTGATGGGACAGGGGACCTACGAGCAGTACTTC
CASSQVMGQGTYEQYF
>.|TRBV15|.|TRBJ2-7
TGTGCCACCAGCAGAGAGGTCAGCTCCTACGAGCAGTACTTC
CATSREVSSYEQYF
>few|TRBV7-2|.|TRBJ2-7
TGTGCCAGCAGCTCCGCCGGGTCGAACGAGCAGTACTTC
CASSSAGSNEQYF
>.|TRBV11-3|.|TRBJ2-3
TGTGCCGGCAGCTTAGGCTACATGACAGATACGCAGTATTTT
CAGSLGYMTDTQYF
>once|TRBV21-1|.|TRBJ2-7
TGTGCCAGCAGAAGCTGTACCTACGAGCAGTACTTC
CASRSCTYEQYF
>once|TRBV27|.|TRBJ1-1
TGTGCCAGCAGTCCTCATCCGGGGAGGAGCACTGAAGCTTTCTTT
CASSPHPGRSTEAFF
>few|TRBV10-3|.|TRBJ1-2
TGTGCCATCAGTGACAGCTCGTATGGCTACACCTTC
CAISDSSYGYTF
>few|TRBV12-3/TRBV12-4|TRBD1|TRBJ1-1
TGTGCCAGCACCCCTAGGGGACAGGGGGCTGTGAACACTGAAGCTTTCTTT
CASTPRGQGAVNTEAFF
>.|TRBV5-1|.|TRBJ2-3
TGCGCCAGCTCCGTCGGACCTGGCACAGATACGCAGTATTTT
CASSVGPGTDTQYF
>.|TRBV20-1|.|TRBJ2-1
TGCAGTCGACTAGAGTCCAACAATGAGCAGTTCTTC
CSRLESNNEQFF
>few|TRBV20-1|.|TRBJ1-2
TGCAGTATTCCTCCGGGACCGACAAACCCTAACTATGGCTACACCTTC
CSIPPGPTNPNYGYTF
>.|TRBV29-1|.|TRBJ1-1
TGCAGCGTTGAGGTGGTACAACGAGCTTTCTTT
CSVEVVQRAFF
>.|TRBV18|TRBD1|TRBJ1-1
TGTGCCAGCTCACCATCGAACAGGGGGCGTTCTGAAGCTTTCTTT
CASSPSNRGRSEAFF
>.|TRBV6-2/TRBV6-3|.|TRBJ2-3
TGTGCCAGCACCCCTTACGCTAGCGCCACAGATACGCAGTATTTT
CASTPYASATDTQYF
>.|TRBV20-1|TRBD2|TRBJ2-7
TGCAGTGCCTCTCTTCCAGGGACTAGAAACTACGAGCAGTACTTC
CSASLPGTRNYEQYF
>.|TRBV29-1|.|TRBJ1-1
TGCAGCGTTGCCGATCGGGAGGGAAGGCAAGCTTTCTTT
CSVADREGRQAFF
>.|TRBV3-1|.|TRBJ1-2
TGTGCCAGCAGCCAAGAAAGCGGGACTTCTAACTATGGCTACACCTTC
CASSQESGTSNYGYTF
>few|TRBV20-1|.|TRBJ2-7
TGCAGTGCTAGGAGGGGGACGGAAAACTCCTACGAGCAGTACTTC
CSARRGTENSYEQYF
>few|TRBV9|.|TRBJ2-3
TGTGCCAGCAGCGAACGACCGCAATGGGCAGATACGCAGTATTTT
CASSERPQWADTQYF
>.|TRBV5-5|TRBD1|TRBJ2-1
TGTGCCAGCAGTTATGACAGGGCAAACAATGAGCAGTTCTTC
CASSYDRANNEQFF
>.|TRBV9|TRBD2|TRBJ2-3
TGTGCCAGCAGCGAAGTAGCGGGGCTCACAGATACGCAGTATTTT
CASSEVAGLTDTQYF
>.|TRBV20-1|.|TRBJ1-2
TGCAGCGCTAGAGCCGGGGACCGTCACTATGGCTACACCTTC
CSARAGDRHYGYTF
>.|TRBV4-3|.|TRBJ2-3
TGCGCCAGCAGCCAAGTTCAGGGGACGGCAGATACGCAGTATTTT
CASSQVQGTADTQYF
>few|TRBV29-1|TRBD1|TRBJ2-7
TGCAGCGTCAGCCGCCCGGGACAGCTTTACGAGCAGTACTTC
CSVSRPGQLYEQYF
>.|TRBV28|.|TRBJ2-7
TGTGCCAGTTCACTGACGGGGTTTGAGCAGTACTTC
CASSLTGFEQYF
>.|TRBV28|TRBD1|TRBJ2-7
TGTGCCAGCAGCCCGGGGACAGTTTGGCGATCCTACGAGCAGTACTTC
CASSPGTVWRSYEQYF
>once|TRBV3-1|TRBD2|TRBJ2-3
TGTGCCAGCAGCCTTAGCGGGGACACAGATACGCAGTATTTT
CASSLSGDTDTQYF
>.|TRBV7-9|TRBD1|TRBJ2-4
TGTGCCAGCAGCTACGGACAGGACGGGGCCAACATTCAGTACTTC
CASSYGQDGANIQYF
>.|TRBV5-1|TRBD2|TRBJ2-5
TGCGCCAGCAGCTTGCGACTAGCGGGCCAGGGGGAGACCCAGTACTTC
CASSLRLAGQGETQYF